This T cell receptor beta chain was obtained from a study of cytomegalovirus exposure and HLA in healthy donors. PCR was performed using 60 Vbeta and 13 Jbeta primers. Clones were read by immunoSEQ multiplex PCR, and TCRdb kept only the in-frame ones, dropping some. The profile shows about 82,000 clones, about 74% of them singletons. Germline V CDR1 and CDR2: SGHNT, YENEEA. The V and J ends lost 4 bases and 3 bases respectively, with 2 bases between them. This CDR3 is 11 amino acids long. The specimen was PBMCs. This TCR derives from a woman between 50 and 59 years old in good health and CMV-seropositive. This rearrangement joins TRBV11-3 to TRBJ2-3, with unresolved D. The DNA for the CDR3 is TGTGCCAGCAGCTCGACAGATACGCAGTATTTT. This codes for CASSSTDTQYF.